The rows below give T cell receptor beta chains drawn from one sample of a study of cytomegalovirus exposure and HLA in healthy donors. The protocol was immunoSEQ multiplex PCR, while the TCRdb copy is restricted to in-frame clones and leaves out a portion. The data contain fewer than 250,000 clones, 75% to 80% of them singletons. The sample consisted of PBMCs. These receptors all stem from a male donor in good health and CMV-seronegative. CDR3s include the opening cysteine and the closing phenylalanine or tryptophan. The D gene is left open where the match is weak. Rows give clone size only sometimes, using once, few, many, or a class for an expanded clone.

>16|NA|few|TRBJ2-1|TRBV4-1
CASSQGHTEPYNEQFF
TGCGCCAGCAGCCAAGGACACACAGAGCCCTACAATGAGCAGTTCTTC
>15|NA|NA|TRBJ2-7|TRBV10-3
CAISAPGGGSDEQYF
TGTGCCATCAGTGCCCCTGGCGGAGGGTCTGACGAGCAGTACTTC
>14|NA|NA|TRBJ2-3|TRBV27
CASNLLGGSDTQYF
TGTGCCAGCAATCTCCTCGGGGGATCAGATACGCAGTATTTT
>17|TRBD2|NA|TRBJ2-7|TRBV4-2
CASSQDRGLADSYEQYF
TGTGCCAGCAGCCAAGATCGGGGCCTAGCGGATTCCTACGAGCAGTACTTC
>15|NA|NA|TRBJ2-7|TRBV4-1
CASSHPPGQLYEQYF
TGCGCCAGCAGCCACCCTCCCGGACAGCTGTACGAGCAGTACTTC
>13|NA|NA|TRBJ1-2|TRBV7-8
CASSPQGLYGYTF
TGTGCCAGCAGCCCACAGGGCCTCTATGGCTACACCTTC
>14|TRBD1|NA|TRBJ1-5|TRBV7-9
CASSATGGDQPQHF
TGTGCCAGCAGCGCGACAGGGGGCGATCAGCCCCAGCATTTT
>13|TRBD1|NA|TRBJ2-2|TRBV2
CASSDRDTGELFF
TGTGCCAGCAGCGACAGGGACACCGGGGAGCTGTTTTTT
>14|NA|NA|TRBJ2-5|TRBV18
CASSPLQGQETQYF
TGTGCCAGCTCACCACTGCAGGGTCAAGAGACCCAGTACTTC
>16|TRBD2|NA|TRBJ2-1|TRBV30
CAWRDRVLAGTNEQFF
TGTGCCTGGAGGGATAGGGTACTAGCGGGGACTAATGAGCAGTTCTTC
>14|TRBD2|NA|TRBJ2-1|TRBV28
CASSLAGGYNEQFF
TGTGCCAGCAGTTTAGCGGGGGGCTACAATGAGCAGTTCTTC
>15|TRBD1|NA|TRBJ2-7|TRBV5-4
CASSSGQGRTYEQYF
TGTGCCAGCAGCTCCGGACAGGGAAGGACCTACGAGCAGTACTTC
>17|NA|NA|TRBJ1-4|TRBV5-1
CASSSYPGTPANEKLFF
TGCGCCAGCAGCTCTTATCCCGGGACACCAGCTAATGAAAAACTGTTTTTT
>12|TRBD1|once|TRBJ2-5|TRBV30
CACTGTVQTQYF
TGTGCCTGTACCGGGACAGTACAGACCCAGTACTTC
>14|TRBD1|NA|TRBJ2-7|TRBV6-1
CAAQSGTVVNEQYF
TGTGCCGCCCAATCGGGGACAGTCGTCAACGAGCAGTACTTC
>14|NA|NA|TRBJ2-7|TRBV19
CASSNPGPPYEQYF
TGTGCCAGTAGTAACCCGGGTCCCCCCTACGAGCAGTACTTC
>17|TRBD2|few|TRBJ2-5|TRBV7-9
CASSPTAGTSGTETQYF
TGTGCCAGCAGCCCAACCGCCGGGACTAGCGGGACCGAGACCCAGTACTTC
>16|TRBD2|NA|TRBJ2-5|TRBV7-9
CSSSSWTSATQETQYF
TGTTCCAGCAGCTCATGGACTAGCGCAACACAAGAGACCCAGTACTTC
>13|NA|NA|TRBJ2-5|TRBV7-2
CASSLTIQETQYF
TGTGCCAGCAGCTTAACTATCCAAGAGACCCAGTACTTC
>14|TRBD1|NA|TRBJ2-7|TRBV7-3
CASSPGQGWAEQYF
TGTGCCAGCAGCCCCGGACAGGGGTGGGCCGAGCAGTACTTC
>15|TRBD1|NA|TRBJ1-1|TRBV6-5
CASSWTGGGNTEAFF
TGTGCCAGCAGTTGGACAGGGGGCGGGAACACTGAAGCTTTCTTT
>13|NA|NA|TRBJ1-1|TRBV19
CASSIAGRTEAFF
TGTGCCAGTAGTATAGCTGGAAGGACAGAAGCTTTCTTT
>15|TRBD1|NA|TRBJ1-4|TRBV5-1
CASSLGQGASEKLFF
TGCGCCAGCAGCTTGGGACAGGGGGCGTCTGAAAAACTGTTTTTT
>15|TRBD1|NA|TRBJ1-2|TRBV19
CASSRRRQGSYGYTF
TGTGCCAGTAGTAGACGAAGACAGGGTTCCTATGGCTACACCTTC
>19|TRBD1|NA|TRBJ1-5|TRBV7-2
CASSLRAGGAFVGNQPQHF
TGTGCCAGCAGCCTACGAGCAGGGGGTGCCTTTGTGGGCAATCAGCCCCAGCATTTT
>14|TRBD1|NA|TRBJ2-7|TRBV6-5
CASSLGTGPHEQYF
TGTGCCAGCAGTTTGGGGACAGGCCCCCACGAGCAGTACTTC
>11|NA|few|TRBJ2-1|TRBV6-6
CASSYSMERFF
TGTGCCAGCAGTTACTCGATGGAGCGGTTCTTC
>13|NA|NA|TRBJ1-2|TRBV6-5
CASTPRGSGGYTF
TGTGCCAGCACCCCTCGGGGGTCGGGTGGCTACACCTTC
>15|NA|NA|TRBJ2-5|TRBV4-2
CASSQETRVQETQYF
TGTGCCAGCAGCCAAGAAACGAGGGTCCAGGAGACCCAGTACTTC
>13|NA|NA|TRBJ2-7|TRBV7-2
CASSEDYSYEQYF
TGTGCCAGCAGCGAGGACTACTCCTACGAGCAGTACTTC
>15|TRBD1|NA|TRBJ1-4|TRBV6-6
CASINSQGAAEKLFF
TGTGCCAGCATAAACTCACAGGGGGCGGCTGAAAAACTGTTTTTT
>16|NA|NA|TRBJ2-7|TRBV29-1
CSAVPIRGQGSYEQYF
TGCAGCGCTGTCCCTATCCGGGGTCAAGGCTCCTACGAGCAGTACTTC
>18|TRBD2|NA|TRBJ2-7|TRBV12-5
CARGVGLAGVNSTYEQYF
TGTGCTAGGGGAGTTGGGCTAGCGGGAGTGAATTCTACCTACGAGCAGTACTTC
>16|NA|NA|TRBJ2-1|TRBV7-8
CASSLLAASSYNEQFF
TGTGCCAGCAGCTTACTTGCGGCTAGCTCCTACAATGAGCAGTTCTTC
>14|TRBD1|few|TRBJ2-1|TRBV7-2
CASSPLQGYNEQFF
TGTGCCAGCAGCCCCCTACAGGGGTACAATGAGCAGTTCTTC
>14|TRBD2|NA|TRBJ2-2|TRBV5-4
CASSLRTSGSELFF
TGTGCCAGCAGCTTAAGGACTAGCGGGTCGGAGCTGTTTTTT
>14|TRBD1|NA|TRBJ1-2|TRBV9
CASSGPTGLAGYTF
TGTGCCAGCAGCGGACCGACAGGGTTGGCGGGCTACACCTTC
>16|NA|NA|TRBJ1-1|TRBV25-1
CASSERWVGPGTEAFF
TGTGCCAGCAGTGAGCGGTGGGTGGGGCCAGGCACTGAAGCTTTCTTT
>13|TRBD1|NA|TRBJ1-1|TRBV2
CASSEAQGAEAFF
TGTGCCAGCAGTGAAGCCCAGGGGGCTGAAGCTTTCTTT
>11|NA|NA|TRBJ1-1|TRBV7-2
CASSLAEEAFF
TGTGCCAGCAGCTTAGCGGAGGAGGCTTTCTTT